The clone carrying this TCR beta chain came up once. TCRdb keeps only in-frame clones here, not all; method: immunoSEQ multiplex PCR. The sample has under 550,000 clones, 70% to 90% seen once. V lost 5 bases and J lost 5; bases outside the gene matches: 4. This CDR3 region has 15 residues. Germline CDR1 reads SGHVS; CDR2 reads FQNEAQ. This entry belongs to a study of blood T cell repertoires in COVID-19. Study context: Whether acute or convalescent, the COVID-19 samples came from the United States, Italy and Spain.

The sequenced sample consisted of peripheral blood. The rearrangement uses TRBV7-8 and TRBJ2-3, with 13 nucleotides matching TRBD2. This receptor was obtained from a man aged 18 to 35 with COVID-19, enrolled during active disease. The CDR3 sequence: CASSQRLAGGDTQYF. The CDR3 bases are TGTGCCAGCAGCCAGAGACTAGCGGGGGGAGATACGCAGTATTTT.